One sample yielded the 7 T cell receptor beta chains listed below, sequenced in a study of tumor-infiltrating lymphocytes in primary liver carcinoma. Making TCR beta cDNA involved 400 to 600 ng total RNA and a constant-region primer. Investigators got TCR beta libraries out of three nested multiplex PCR rounds, done with slightly modified ARM-PCR. Rounds one and two of PCR, each of about 10 cycles, were primed with TRBV1-TRBV30 forward primers and a C-beta reverse primer. Using its own MiXCR run on the multiplex PCR reads, TCRdb lists one record per CDR3 protein. The top ten hold about 18% of the sample, which has over 250,000 distinct CDR3 sequences, 58% seen once. The study extracted blood RNA from unsorted whole blood and also extracted germline DNA. The sequenced sample consisted of peripheral blood. Every receptor here comes from a woman aged 25 to 39 with primary liver carcinoma and hepatitis B virus infection.

Note on this clonotype: This may be a read error: a much more frequent sequence differs by one nucleotide. This chain joins TRBV6-2 or TRBV6-3 and TRBJ1-4; D gene uncertain. This CDR3 region has 15 residues. The V gene lost 7 bases and the J gene lost 8 bases, with 20 bases spanning the gap. Germline loops: CDR1 MNHEY, CDR2 SVGEGT. The CDR3 loop is CASTNPGVGSEKLFF. The CDR3 DNA reads TGTGCCAGCACCAACCCGGGAGTTGGAAGCGAAAAACTGTTTTTT.

J is TRBJ2-4 and V is TRBV12-3 or TRBV12-4; 8 positions match TRBD2. The CDR3 is 15 amino acids. V was clipped by 6 bases and J by 4 bases; unmatched bases: 8. CDR3 nucleotide sequence: TGTGCCAGCAGCCTTAGCGGGGTAGGGAAAAACATTCAGTACTTC. Amino acid sequence: CASSLSGVGKNIQYF.

This clonotype was recorded at least ten times. The genes are TRBV13 and TRBJ1-2; D may be TRBD1 (6 bases). The V gene's germline CDR1 is PRHDT and CDR2 FYEKMQ (reference sequence). The ends were cut back, 6 bases at V and 8 bases at J, with 16 bases in the middle. There are 13 residues in the CDR3. CDR3 protein: CASSLHGGRGYTF. The CDR3 DNA sequence: TGTGCCAGCAGTCTCCACGGGGGCAGGGGCTACACCTTC.

This sequence joins TRBV5-1 and TRBJ2-3, with 10 bases lining up with TRBD2. Trimming removed 0 bases from V and 2 bases from J; junction bases left unmatched: 3. CDR3 size: 16 residues. Germline CDR1 is SGHRS and CDR2 is YFSETQ. The CDR3 DNA follows: TGCGCCAGCAGCTTGGCACTAGCGGGACCCACAGATACGCAGTATTTT. Translating gives CASSLALAGPTDTQYF.

This clonotype has a single count. Compared with germline, one end of the junction differs, possibly owing to a read error. The chain combines TRBV6-2 or TRBV6-3 with TRBJ2-2; the D is unclear. The CDR3 runs 14 residues. In germline, CDR1 is MNHEY, CDR2 SVGEGT. Written as DNA, the CDR3 is TGTGCCGGCAGACTGGTCTTTAACACCGGGGAGCTGTTTTTT. Amino acids: CAGRLVFNTGELFF.

Note on this clonotype: This may arise from a read error, as a much more abundant clone is one base away. The genes are TRBV29-1 and TRBJ2-5, with no clear D. This CDR3 spans 13 amino acids. The germline CDR1 and CDR2 sequences are SQVTM and ANQGSEA. The chain's CDR3 is CSVEKDPQETQCF. The DNA of the CDR3 is TGCAGCGTTGAAAAGGACCCGCAAGAGACCCAGTGCTTC.

This clonotype was found a few times. The chain is built from TRBV7-9 and TRBJ1-6; 8 nucleotides line up with TRBD1. Germline assignment: CDR1 SEHNR and CDR2 FQNEAQ (reference sequence). The CDR3 covers 15 residues. The trim removed 4 bases at V and 8 bases at J, leaving 7 bases unmatched. The CDR3 here is CASSWTGRLDSPLHF. CDR3 nucleotide sequence: TGTGCCAGCAGCTGGACAGGGCGTCTAGATTCACCCCTCCACTTT.